This TCR beta chain originates from a study of beta chain features in type 1 diabetes. Study results and limitations: For Type 1 diabetes patients, all four CD4+ subsets carried TCRB CDR3s that were moderately but significantly shorter. When cDNA is sequenced, cells with high TCR expression could be over-represented.

Concerning this clone itself: Its specificity is not known.

Reverse transcription of all isolated RNA meant that expressed TCRB transcripts were sequenced. Read counts averaged about 3.57 million for samples of naive, central memory and regulatory T cells. Some clones are missing from TCRdb's copy, which holds only in-frame ones; the method was immunoSEQ multiplex PCR. This table holds about 360,000 clones, roughly 12% found once. The CDR3 runs 15 residues. Germline loops: CDR1 SGHTA, CDR2 FQGNSA. Between the trimmed V and J ends, which lost 5 bases and 2 bases, there was a span of 15 bases. Purity (above 95%) was reached by all sorted populations. The chain carries TRBV7-2 and TRBJ1-2; possibly TRBD1 for D (6 bases). This sequence was found in a man between 18 and 29 years old in good health. The sequenced sample consisted of naive CD4+ T cells from blood. CDR3 amino acids: CASSRDGGQNYGYTF. In DNA, the CDR3 is TGTGCCAGCAGCCGCGACGGGGGGCAGAACTATGGCTACACCTTC.